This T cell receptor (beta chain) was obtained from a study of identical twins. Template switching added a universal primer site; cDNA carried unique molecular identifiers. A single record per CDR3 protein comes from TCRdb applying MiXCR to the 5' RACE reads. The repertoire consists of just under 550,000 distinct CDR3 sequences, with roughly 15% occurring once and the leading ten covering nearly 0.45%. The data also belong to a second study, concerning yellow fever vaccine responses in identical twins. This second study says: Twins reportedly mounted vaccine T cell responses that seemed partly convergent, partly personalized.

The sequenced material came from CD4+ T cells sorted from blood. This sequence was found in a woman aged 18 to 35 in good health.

CDR3 sequence (DNA): TGTGCCAGCAGCCAACTAAAGGTTGGCGGAAGCACAGATACGCAGTATTTT. This gives the protein CASSQLKVGGSTDTQYF. The rearrangement uses TRBV3-1 and TRBJ2-3; D remains ambiguous. Germline V CDR1 and CDR2: LGHDT, YNNKEL (reference sequence). Trimming removed 2 bases from V and 0 bases from J, with 15 bases in between. The CDR3 is 17 residues long.